The 29 T cell receptor beta chains given below trace back to one sample, sequenced in a study of response to subunit inactivated influenza vaccine. TCRdb reprocessed the RT-PCR reads via MiXCR and lists one record per CDR3 protein. The sample consists of more than 550,000 distinct CDR3 sequences, about 12% of them appearing once. Sequenced material: PBMCs from blood, taken on the day of vaccination. The receptors were sampled from a man in his fifties who received an inactivated influenza vaccine.

This clonotype turned up a few times. V and J are TRBV6-5 and TRBJ1-5, with TRBD1 as a possible D gene (6 bases). The CDR3 has 15 residues. The germline V gene encodes CDR1 MNHEY and CDR2 SVGAGI. V dropped 2 bases and J dropped 4 bases, with 12 bases sitting between them. CDR3 sequence (DNA): TGTGCCAGCAGTTACAACAGGGTCGTAAATCAGCCCCAGCATTTT. Protein: CASSYNRVVNQPQHF.

Concerning this clonotype itself: One junction end does not reproduce the germline sequence, and a read error may be involved. The chain links TRBV9 to TRBJ2-3; D call uncertain. Looked up from germline, CDR1 is SGDLS and CDR2 is YYNGEE. This CDR3 region has 14 residues. CDR3 sequence (DNA): TGTGCCAGCAGCTCTCTGGCCCCAGGAGATACGAAGTATTTT. Amino acids: CASSSLAPGDTKYF.

V gene TRBV10-2 combines with J gene TRBJ2-5; TRBD1 might be the D (7 bases). Between the trimmed V and J ends, which lost 4 bases and 5 bases, there was a span of 20 bases. The V gene's germline CDR1 is WSHSY and CDR2 SAAADI. The length of the CDR3 is 16 residues. The CDR3 reads CASSGGQSGGWETQYF. CDR3 nucleotide sequence: TGCGCCAGCAGTGGGGGACAGTCCGGGGGATGGGAGACCCAGTACTTC.

This clonotype was picked up a small number of times. The chain carries TRBV18 and TRBJ2-3; D remains unclear. Germline V gives CDR1 KGHSH, CDR2 LQKENI. The length of the CDR3 is 12 residues. The V end was cut by 8 bases, the J end by 0 bases, with 6 bases between. Written as DNA, the CDR3 is TGTGCCAGCCAAACTAGCACAGATACGCAGTATTTT. It encodes CASQTSTDTQYF.

This chain joins TRBV7-8 and TRBJ2-3, with D unclear. Per the germline V gene, CDR1 is SGHVS and CDR2 is FQNEAQ. V lost 6 bases to trimming and J lost 6 bases, with 7 bases between them. This CDR3 is built from 11 residues. The CDR3 sequence: CASRTQDTQYF. The CDR3 DNA reads TGTGCCAGCAGAACACAGGATACGCAGTATTTT.

There are a few counts of this clonotype. V is TRBV4-3 and J is TRBJ1-1; 8 bases are shared with TRBD1. There are 16 residues in the CDR3. CDR1 is LGHNA, CDR2 YSLEER, per germline. The trim removed 3 bases at V and 7 bases at J, leaving 13 bases unmatched. CDR3 coding DNA: TGCGCCAGCAGCCAGAGGGGAGCCGGGACAGGAGATGAAGCTTTCTTT. Residues: CASSQRGAGTGDEAFF.

The chain couples TRBV6-5 to TRBJ1-2; a possible D gene is TRBD1 (5 bases). There are 13 residues in the CDR3. V lost 2 bases, J lost 10 bases, and 14 bases lay in between. Per germline, CDR1 MNHEY and CDR2 SVGAGI. This CDR3 reads CASSYGGQGDYTF. In DNA, the CDR3 is TGTGCCAGCAGTTACGGTGGGCAGGGAGACTACACCTTC.

This clonotype was seen ten or more times. The J gene is TRBJ2-3, the V gene TRBV18; D not certain. V was pared by 8 bases and J by 5 bases, with 11 bases between. The CDR3 spans 12 residues. Germline CDR1 is KGHSH and CDR2 is LQKENI. The CDR3 reads CASSPPGDTQYF. As DNA, the CDR3 is TGTGCCAGCAGCCCCCCAGGAGATACGCAGTATTTT.

In this sample, this clonotype turned up many times. The chain employs TRBV7-2 and TRBJ2-1, with 11 bases aligning to TRBD1. CDR3 length: 15 residues. The trim removed 1 base at V and 7 bases at J, leaving 3 bases unmatched. Per germline, CDR1 SGHTA and CDR2 FQGNSA. The CDR3 DNA follows: TGTGCCAGCAGCTTAGTCGGGACAGGGGGTAATGAGCAGTTCTTC. Translation: CASSLVGTGGNEQFF.

The rearrangement joins TRBV18 to TRBJ2-1; D is possibly TRBD2 (6 bases). From germline, CDR1 is KGHSH and CDR2 LQKENI. V was pared by 3 bases and J by 4 bases, with 13 bases between. The CDR3 consists of 15 residues. CDR3 amino acids: CASSPVSGGYNEQFF. The CDR3 nucleotides read TGTGCCAGCTCACCGGTTAGCGGAGGGTACAATGAGCAGTTCTTC.

J is TRBJ2-5 and V is TRBV3-1; tentative D call: TRBD2 (5 bases). This CDR3 has 12 amino acids. Germline CDR1 and CDR2: LGHDT and YNNKEL (reference sequence). CDR3 DNA sequence: TGTGCGGCAGGAGGTGGAAAAGAGACCCAGTACTTC. It translates to CAAGGGKETQYF.

This clonotype was observed at least ten times. The rearrangement links TRBV10-3 to TRBJ2-3, with TRBD1 matching 7 bases. The germline V gene encodes CDR1 ENHRY and CDR2 SYGVKD. Trimming removed 7 bases from V and 0 bases from J; junction bases left unmatched: 13. The CDR3 spans 17 residues. The CDR3 bases are TGTGCCATCAACCCGGGACAGCCTACCACTAGCACAGATACGCAGTATTTT. Amino acid sequence: CAINPGQPTTSTDTQYF.

This clonotype has just a few counts. The rearrangement joins TRBV7-8 to TRBJ2-2; D not resolved. Trimming pared 0 bases from V and 0 bases from J, leaving 8 bases between. In germline, CDR1 is SGHVS, CDR2 FQNEAQ. CDR3 size: 16 residues. The chain's CDR3 is CASSLATRTNTGELFF. The CDR3 DNA is TGTGCCAGCAGCTTAGCGACACGCACGAACACCGGGGAGCTGTTTTTT.

This clonotype came up a few times. The chain joins TRBV7-2 to TRBJ1-2; D may be TRBD1 (5 bases). V lost 7 bases and J lost 4, with 10 bases in between. This CDR3 has 12 residues. CDR1 and CDR2 from the germline V gene are SGHTA and FQGNSA. CDR3 amino acids: CASTRDLYGYTF. CDR3 sequence (DNA): TGTGCCAGCACCAGGGACCTCTATGGCTACACCTTC.

This clonotype was seen more than once but under ten times. V gene TRBV4-2 combines with J gene TRBJ2-1, with 9 bases identical to TRBD1. The CDR3 sequence is 15 residues long. The germline V gene encodes CDR1 LGHNA and CDR2 YNFKEQ. V dropped 4 bases and J dropped 6; count of bases not matched to a gene: 7. The DNA for the CDR3 is TGTGCCAGCAGCCGAGGGACAGGGCTGTCCAATGAGCAGTTCTTC. As protein: CASSRGTGLSNEQFF.

The table lists this clonotype with many counts. DNA of the CDR3: TGTGCCAGCAGTAGGGGCGTCGAGCAGTACTTC. Translation gives CASSRGVEQYF. This sequence joins TRBV6-5 and TRBJ2-7; maybe TRBD1 (5 bases). This CDR3 spans 11 amino acids. V was trimmed by 5 bases and J by 6 bases, leaving 8 bases between them. Germline V gives CDR1 MNHEY, CDR2 SVGAGI.

The table lists this clonotype with many counts. The rearrangement uses TRBV4-3 and TRBJ1-2; possibly TRBD1 for D (5 bases). Trimming stripped 0 bases from V and 8 bases from J, with 16 bases between. The CDR3 length is 15 residues. Germline V gene lookup returns CDR1 LGHNA and CDR2 YSLEER. For the CDR3, the DNA is TGCGCCAGCAGCCAAGAAAGAGGGGTACTATGGGGCTACACCTTC. It encodes CASSQERGVLWGYTF.

This clonotype was picked up many times. This chain links TRBV7-2 with TRBJ2-3, with TRBD2 identical over 9 bases. The CDR3 length is 14 residues. CDR1 and CDR2 (germline): SGHTA, FQGNSA. Unmatched junction bases numbered 2, after V lost 5 bases and J lost 2 bases. CDR3 bases: TGTGCCAGCAGCCCTAGCGGGAACACAGATACGCAGTATTTT. Protein sequence: CASSPSGNTDTQYF. Together with reference TRBV7-2 and TRBJ2-3, the CDR3 gives the full variable domain: GAGVSQSPSNKVTEKGKDVELRCDPISGHTALYWYRQSLGQGLEFLIYFQGNSAPDKSGLPSDRFSAERTGGSVSTLTIQRTQQEDSAVYLCASSPSGNTDTQYFGPGTRLTVL.

This clonotype was counted many times. The rearrangement joins TRBV20-1 to TRBJ2-3; a possible D gene is TRBD1 (6 bases). Germline-derived CDR1 and CDR2 are DFQATT and SNEGSKA (reference sequence). There are 13 residues in the CDR3. V was trimmed by 3 bases and J by 2 bases, leaving 9 bases between them. The CDR3 DNA follows: TGCAGTGCTAGCAGGGGTATCACAGATACGCAGTATTTT. Residues: CSASRGITDTQYF.

The rearrangement uses TRBV20-1 and TRBJ2-5; no clear D. CDR3 length: 13 amino acids. Germline V CDR1 and CDR2: DFQATT, SNEGSKA (reference sequence). V shed 0 bases and J shed 2 bases, with 7 bases lying between them. The CDR3 coding sequence is TGCAGTGCTAGAGATCGCCGTCAAGAGACCCAGTACTTC. It translates to CSARDRRQETQYF.

This clonotype was seen many times. The rearrangement joins TRBV12-3 or TRBV12-4 to TRBJ1-5, with 9 bases that match TRBD1. The V segment lost 6 bases and the J segment 6 bases; nucleotides outside the gene matches: 6. The CDR3 sequence is 14 residues long. In DNA form, the CDR3 reads TGTGCCAGCAGCCTACAGGGGGCGGTTCAGCCCCAGCATTTT. It codes for CASSLQGAVQPQHF.

This chain connects TRBV5-5 to TRBJ1-6; the D is unclear. The V end was cut by 4 bases, the J end by 8 bases, with 10 bases between. Germline-derived CDR1 and CDR2 are SGHKS and YYEKEE (reference sequence). The CDR3 totals 13 residues. The CDR3 loop reads CASSRQPDSPLHF. The CDR3 coding sequence is TGTGCCAGCAGCCGCCAACCAGATTCACCCCTCCACTTT.

This clonotype was picked up a small number of times. The chain has TRBV4-3 and TRBJ2-2; D is uncertain. V was trimmed by 0 bases and J by 2 bases, leaving 10 bases between them. In germline, CDR1 is LGHNA, CDR2 YSLEER. This CDR3 contains 16 residues. This chain's CDR3 is CASSQDGQINTGELFF. In DNA form, the CDR3 reads TGCGCCAGCAGCCAAGACGGGCAGATAAACACCGGGGAGCTGTTTTTT.

This clonotype was found many times. This chain joins TRBV29-1 and TRBJ2-5; D may be TRBD1 (6 bases). V lost 0 bases and J lost 5, with 13 bases in between. This CDR3 has 14 amino acids. Per germline, CDR1 SQVTM and CDR2 ANQGSEA. The CDR3 DNA sequence: TGCAGCGTTGAAGATCGGGGCAGGGGTGAGACCCAGTACTTC. It translates to CSVEDRGRGETQYF.

This clonotype was seen more than once but under ten times. The genes are TRBV7-2 and TRBJ2-1; D is possibly TRBD2 (5 bases). V was pared by 3 bases and J by 4 bases, with 10 bases between. This CDR3 has 14 amino acids. The germline CDR1 and CDR2 sequences are SGHTA and FQGNSA. The CDR3 sequence: CASSFLDSYNEQFF. The CDR3 bases are TGTGCCAGCAGCTTCCTGGACTCGTACAATGAGCAGTTCTTC.

V usage is TRBV7-2 and J usage is TRBJ2-1; no definite D call. CDR3 length: 13 amino acids. Trimming left V 2 bases short and J 10 bases short, with 12 bases between. Per germline, CDR1 SGHTA and CDR2 FQGNSA. DNA for the CDR3: TGTGCCAGCAGCTTAACCAGCGCCTCAGAGCAGTTCTTC. This codes for CASSLTSASEQFF.

V gene TRBV5-4 combines with J gene TRBJ2-6; perhaps TRBD1 as D (6 bases). CDR1 and CDR2 from the germline V gene are SGHNT and YYREEE (reference sequence). The CDR3 has 17 residues. The V gene lost 1 base and the J gene lost 3 bases, with 14 bases spanning the gap. The CDR3 protein is CASSLMSGVVGANVLTF. For the CDR3, the DNA is TGTGCCAGCAGCTTGATGTCAGGGGTCGTTGGGGCCAACGTCCTGACTTTC. Together with reference TRBV5-4 and TRBJ2-6, the CDR3 gives the full variable domain: ETGVTQSPTHLIKTRGQQVTLRCSSQSGHNTVSWYQQALGQGPQFIFQYYREEENGRGNFPPRFSGLQFPNYSSELNVNALELDDSALYLCASSLMSGVVGANVLTFGAGSRLTVL.

At least ten counts were recorded for this clonotype. V usage is TRBV6-4 and J usage is TRBJ2-1; TRBD2 matches at 9 bases. The CDR3 runs to 15 residues. The V gene's germline CDR1 is MRHNA and CDR2 SNTAGT. Losses at the gene ends were 3 bases for V and 2 bases for J; bases not matched to a gene: 2. CDR3: CASSEASGTYNEQFF. In DNA form, the CDR3 reads TGTGCCAGCAGTGAGGCTAGCGGGACCTACAATGAGCAGTTCTTC.

This clonotype was recorded a few times. The genes are TRBV29-1 and TRBJ2-7, with D possibly TRBD1 on 5 matching bases. V was clipped by 2 bases and J by 2 bases, with 10 bases between them. CDR1 is SQVTM and CDR2 is ANQGSEA in the germline V gene. The CDR3 is 13 residues long. The CDR3 coding sequence is TGCAGCGTTGAACGGCAGGACACCTACGAGCAGTACTTC. Protein product: CSVERQDTYEQYF.